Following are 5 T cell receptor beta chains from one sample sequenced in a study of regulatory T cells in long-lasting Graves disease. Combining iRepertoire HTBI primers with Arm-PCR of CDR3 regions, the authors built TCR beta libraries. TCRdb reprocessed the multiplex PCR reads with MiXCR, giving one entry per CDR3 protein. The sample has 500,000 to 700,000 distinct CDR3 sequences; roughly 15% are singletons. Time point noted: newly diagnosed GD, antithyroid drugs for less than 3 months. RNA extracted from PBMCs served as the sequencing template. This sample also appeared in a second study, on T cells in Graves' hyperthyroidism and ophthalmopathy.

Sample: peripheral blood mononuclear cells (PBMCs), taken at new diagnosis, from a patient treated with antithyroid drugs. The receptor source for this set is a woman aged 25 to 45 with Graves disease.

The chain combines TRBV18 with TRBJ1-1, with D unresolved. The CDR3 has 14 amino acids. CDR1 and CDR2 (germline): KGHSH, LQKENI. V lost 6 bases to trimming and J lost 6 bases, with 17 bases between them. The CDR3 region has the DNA TGTGCCAGCTCTCTGACCCCGGAGGGAGCTGAAGCTTTCTTT. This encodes CASSLTPEGAEAFF.

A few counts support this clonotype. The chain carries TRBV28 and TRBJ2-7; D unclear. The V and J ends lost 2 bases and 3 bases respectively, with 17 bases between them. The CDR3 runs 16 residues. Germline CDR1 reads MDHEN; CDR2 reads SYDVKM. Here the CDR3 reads CASSLESHGKRYEQYF. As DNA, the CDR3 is TGTGCCAGCAGTTTAGAATCCCACGGAAAGCGCTACGAGCAGTACTTC.

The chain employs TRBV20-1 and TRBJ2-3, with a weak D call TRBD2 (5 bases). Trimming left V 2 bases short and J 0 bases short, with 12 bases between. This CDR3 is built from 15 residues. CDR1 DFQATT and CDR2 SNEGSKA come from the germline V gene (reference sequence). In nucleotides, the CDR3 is TGCAGTGCTAGAAATGCCAGGACTAGCACAGATACGCAGTATTTT. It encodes CSARNARTSTDTQYF.

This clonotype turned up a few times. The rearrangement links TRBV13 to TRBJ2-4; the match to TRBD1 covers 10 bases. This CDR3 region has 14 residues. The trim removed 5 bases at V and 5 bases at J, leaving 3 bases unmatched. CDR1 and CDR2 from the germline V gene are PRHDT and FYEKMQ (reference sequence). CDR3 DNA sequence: TGTGCCAGCAGCCCGGGGACAGGGGAAAACATTCAGTACTTC. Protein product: CASSPGTGENIQYF.

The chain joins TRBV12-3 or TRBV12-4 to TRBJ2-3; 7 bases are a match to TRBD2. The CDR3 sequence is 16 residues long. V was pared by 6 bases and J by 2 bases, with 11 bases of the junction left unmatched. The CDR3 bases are TGTGCCAGCAGCTTGGTCAGCGGGGCACCCACAGATACGCAGTATTTT. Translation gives CASSLVSGAPTDTQYF.